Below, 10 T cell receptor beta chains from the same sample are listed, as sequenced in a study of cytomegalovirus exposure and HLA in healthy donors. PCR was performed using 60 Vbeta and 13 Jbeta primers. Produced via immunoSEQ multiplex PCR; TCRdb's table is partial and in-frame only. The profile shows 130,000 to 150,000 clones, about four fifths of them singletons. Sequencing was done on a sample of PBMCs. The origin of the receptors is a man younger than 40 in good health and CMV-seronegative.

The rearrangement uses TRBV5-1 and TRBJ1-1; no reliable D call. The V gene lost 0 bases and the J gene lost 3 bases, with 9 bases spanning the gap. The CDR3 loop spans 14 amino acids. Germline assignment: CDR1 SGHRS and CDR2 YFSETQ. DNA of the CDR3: TGCGCCAGCAGCTTGGGGCTCCCGTACACTGAAGCTTTCTTT. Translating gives CASSLGLPYTEAFF.

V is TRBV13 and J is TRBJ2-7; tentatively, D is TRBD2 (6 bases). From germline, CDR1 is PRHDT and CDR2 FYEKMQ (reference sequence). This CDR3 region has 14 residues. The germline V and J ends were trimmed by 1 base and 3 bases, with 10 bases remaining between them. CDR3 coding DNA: TGTGCCAGCAGCTTAGCGCGGGGCGGCTACGAGCAGTACTTC. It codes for CASSLARGGYEQYF.

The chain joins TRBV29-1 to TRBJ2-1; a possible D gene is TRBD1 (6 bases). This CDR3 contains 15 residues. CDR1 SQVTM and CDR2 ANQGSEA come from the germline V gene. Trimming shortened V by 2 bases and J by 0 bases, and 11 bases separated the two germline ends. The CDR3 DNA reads TGCAGCGTTGAACCGACAGGCATCTCCTACAATGAGCAGTTCTTC. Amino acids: CSVEPTGISYNEQFF.

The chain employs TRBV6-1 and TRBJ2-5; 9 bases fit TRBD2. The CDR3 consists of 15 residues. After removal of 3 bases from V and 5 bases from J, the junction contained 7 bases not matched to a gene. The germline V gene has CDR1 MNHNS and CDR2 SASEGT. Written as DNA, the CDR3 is TGTGCCAGCAGTGAGTTCGGCGGGAGGGTCGAGACCCAGTACTTC. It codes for CASSEFGGRVETQYF.

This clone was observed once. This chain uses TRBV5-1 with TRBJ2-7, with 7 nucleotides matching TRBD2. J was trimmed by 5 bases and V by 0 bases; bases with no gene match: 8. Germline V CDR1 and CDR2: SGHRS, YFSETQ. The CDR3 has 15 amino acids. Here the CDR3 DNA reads TGCGCCAGCAGCTTGGAATCCGCGGGAGTGGACGAGCAGTACTTC. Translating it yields CASSLESAGVDEQYF. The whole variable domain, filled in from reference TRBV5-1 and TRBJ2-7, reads KAGVTQTPRYLIKTRGQQVTLSCSPISGHRSVSWYQQTPGQGLQFLFEYFSETQRNKGNFPGRFSGRQFSNSRSEMNVSTLELGDSALYLCASSLESAGVDEQYFGPGTRLTVT.

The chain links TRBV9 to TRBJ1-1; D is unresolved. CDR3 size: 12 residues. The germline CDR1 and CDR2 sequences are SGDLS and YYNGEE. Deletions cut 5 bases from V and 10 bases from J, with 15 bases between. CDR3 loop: CASRSTKVLAFF. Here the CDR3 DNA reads TGTGCCAGCAGAAGTACTAAGGTTTTAGCTTTCTTT.

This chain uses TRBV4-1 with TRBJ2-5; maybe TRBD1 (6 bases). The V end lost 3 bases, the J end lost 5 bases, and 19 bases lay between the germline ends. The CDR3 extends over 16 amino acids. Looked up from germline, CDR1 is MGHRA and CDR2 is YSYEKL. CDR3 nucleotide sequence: TGCGCCAGCAGCCATAACCGGGACATTCTGGAGGAGACCCAGTACTTC. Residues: CASSHNRDILEETQYF.

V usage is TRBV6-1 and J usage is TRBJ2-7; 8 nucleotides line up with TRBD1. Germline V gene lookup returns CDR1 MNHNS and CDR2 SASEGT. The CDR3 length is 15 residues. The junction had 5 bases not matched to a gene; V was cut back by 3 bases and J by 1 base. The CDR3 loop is CASSEPGQASYEQYF. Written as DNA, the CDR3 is TGTGCCAGCAGTGAGCCGGGACAGGCTTCCTACGAGCAGTACTTC.

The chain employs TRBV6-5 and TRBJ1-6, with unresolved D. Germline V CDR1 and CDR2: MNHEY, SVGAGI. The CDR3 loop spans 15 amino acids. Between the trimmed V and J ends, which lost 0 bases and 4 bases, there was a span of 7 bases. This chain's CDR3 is CASSYSPLYNSPLHF. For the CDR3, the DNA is TGTGCCAGCAGTTACTCGCCGCTATATAATTCACCCCTCCACTTT.

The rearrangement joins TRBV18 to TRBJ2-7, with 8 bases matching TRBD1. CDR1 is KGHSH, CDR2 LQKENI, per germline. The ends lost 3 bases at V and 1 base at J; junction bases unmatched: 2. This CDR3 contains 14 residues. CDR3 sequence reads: CASSPGTGSYEQYF. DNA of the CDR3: TGTGCCAGCTCACCTGGGACAGGATCCTACGAGCAGTACTTC.